Described below is a single T cell receptor beta chain sequence and its context. Its antigen is unidentified. This sample is drawn from a study of OX40 agonist ivuxolimab in advanced cancers. Turning to the study itself: An anti-OX40 (CD134) antibody with agonistic activity, ivuxolimab, was administered to patients.

Germline trimming cut 6 bases from V and 6 bases from J; bases unmatched to any gene: 19. Germline V gene lookup returns CDR1 SEHNR and CDR2 FQNEAQ (reference sequence). This CDR3 is built from 18 residues. Some clones are missing from TCRdb's copy, which holds only in-frame ones; the method was immunoSEQ multiplex PCR. The data hold 50,000 or so clones, with nearly 90% observed a single time. General study results and limits: Partial responders at 0.1-3.0 mg/kg showed near-lowest clonal expansion.

This TCR derives from an adult with an advanced solid tumor such as melanoma, head and neck, liver or kidney cancer. The starting material was CD4+ or CD8+ T cells sorted from blood, obtained in a trial of the OX40 agonist ivuxolimab. The chain recombines TRBV7-9 with TRBJ1-2; 10 nucleotides match TRBD1. CDR3 in DNA: TGTGCCAGCAGTTTACTCCGGGACAGGGGCAGGTGGTGGGATGGCTACACCTTC. It encodes CASSLLRDRGRWWDGYTF.